This entry concerns a single TCR beta chain. Antigen specificity is unknown. This specimen comes from a study of beta chain features in type 1 diabetes. Whole-study context: The number of sorted cells examined across all samples was around 98 million.

Study results and limitations: Shorter TCRB CDR3s, moderately but significantly so, were found in Type 1 diabetes patients in all four CD4+ subsets.

A CD45RO/CCR7/CD25/CD127/CD95/CD27 panel sorted naive, central memory, regulatory and stem cell-like memory CD4+ cells. V lost 6 bases to trimming and J lost 0 bases; unmatched junction nucleotides: 22. CDR1 MNHEY and CDR2 SMNVEV come from the germline V gene (reference sequence). This CDR3 spans 22 amino acids. Sequenced material consisted of expressed TCRB transcripts (all of the isolated RNA was reverse transcribed). The method was immunoSEQ multiplex PCR; TCRdb's version includes in-frame clones alone and lacks a portion of them. The sample comprises 970,000 or so clones, 17% of which are singletons, and about 0.02% rests with the top ten.

This chain links TRBV27 with TRBJ2-2; 10 bases match TRBD1. The sample comprised naive CD4+ T cells from blood. The receptor was derived from a woman aged 18-29 years in good health. The CDR3 region has the DNA TGTGCCAGCAGATACGCCCCCGGGACAGGGGTTTCCCGGAGCGCGAACACCGGGGAGCTGTTTTTT. It translates to CASRYAPGTGVSRSANTGELFF.